Listed below are T cell receptor beta chains from one sample, sequenced in a study of blood T cells in healthy people across ages. TCRdb redid the calling of the 5' RACE reads with MiXCR, one entry per CDR3 protein. Of around 1,000,000 distinct CDR3 sequences detected, around 25% appear once; the ten largest clones hold approximately 0.75%. The same sample was also studied in work on T cells of mothers and their children.

Sequenced material: blood. Source of these receptors: a girl aged 2 to 9 in good health. Both conserved end residues are part of each CDR3. D genes are given only for firm matches. A row's size may be missing; if present it is once, few, many or a size class.

v_call	clone_size	d_call	j_call	cdr3_aa	cdr3_nt
TRBV9	-	TRBD2	TRBJ2-5	CASSPMSSGGETQYF	TGTGCCAGCAGCCCAATGTCTAGCGGTGGAGAGACCCAGTACTTC
TRBV28	few	-	TRBJ1-1	CASTMEGTNTEAFF	TGTGCCAGCACCATGGAAGGGACCAACACTGAAGCTTTCTTT
TRBV4-2	few	-	TRBJ2-5	CASSHDRGEQYF	TGTGCCAGCAGCCATGACCGGGGAGAGCAGTACTTC
TRBV29-1	few	-	TRBJ1-1	CSVAEGAVTEAFF	TGCAGCGTTGCAGAGGGTGCAGTCACTGAAGCTTTCTTT
TRBV5-1	-	-	TRBJ2-1	CASSLVAAGETEQFF	TGCGCCAGCAGCTTGGTGGCGGCTGGGGAGACTGAGCAGTTCTTC
TRBV4-3	many	-	TRBJ2-7	CASSQDRDGAYEQYF	TGCGCCAGCAGCCAAGATAGAGACGGAGCCTACGAGCAGTACTTC
TRBV20-1	-	TRBD1	TRBJ2-5	CSARGDRALETQYF	TGCAGTGCTAGGGGGGACAGGGCATTAGAGACCCAGTACTTC
TRBV2	few	-	TRBJ2-6	CASSPLVTGANVLTF	TGTGCCAGCAGCCCGCTAGTGACCGGGGCCAACGTCCTGACTTTC
TRBV18	-	-	TRBJ2-1	CASSQFKGSFNEQFF	TGTGCCAGCTCCCAATTCAAGGGGTCATTCAATGAGCAGTTCTTC
TRBV21-1	-	-	TRBJ1-1	CASLILAGTVNTEAFF	TGTGCCAGCCTAATCTTGGCCGGGACAGTGAACACTGAAGCTTTCTTT
TRBV7-2	once	TRBD2	TRBJ2-1	CASSLVLAGGRDEQFF	TGTGCCAGCAGCTTAGTACTAGCGGGGGGGCGGGATGAGCAGTTCTTC
TRBV29-1	-	-	TRBJ2-1	CSPIDGGSNEQFF	TGCAGCCCGATTGATGGGGGTAGCAATGAGCAGTTCTTC
TRBV7-2	few	TRBD1	TRBJ2-3	CASSLGTGGADTQYF	TGTGCCAGCAGCTTAGGGACAGGGGGTGCAGATACGCAGTATTTT
TRBV1	few	-	TRBJ2-5	CTSSLGGREETQYF	TGCACCAGCAGCCTAGGAGGGAGGGAAGAGACCCAGTACTTC
TRBV7-9	few	-	TRBJ2-7	CASSLGGALPYEQYF	TGTGCCAGCAGCTTGGGGGGGGCTCTCCCCTACGAGCAGTACTTC
TRBV6-2/TRBV6-3	-	-	TRBJ1-6	CASSYRRTETTGNSPLHF	TGTGCCAGCAGTTACCGCCGGACAGAAACTACCGGGAATTCACCCCTCCACTTT
TRBV29-1	-	TRBD2	TRBJ2-1	CSVVGRDSYNEQFF	TGCAGCGTCGTCGGGAGGGACTCCTACAATGAGCAGTTCTTC